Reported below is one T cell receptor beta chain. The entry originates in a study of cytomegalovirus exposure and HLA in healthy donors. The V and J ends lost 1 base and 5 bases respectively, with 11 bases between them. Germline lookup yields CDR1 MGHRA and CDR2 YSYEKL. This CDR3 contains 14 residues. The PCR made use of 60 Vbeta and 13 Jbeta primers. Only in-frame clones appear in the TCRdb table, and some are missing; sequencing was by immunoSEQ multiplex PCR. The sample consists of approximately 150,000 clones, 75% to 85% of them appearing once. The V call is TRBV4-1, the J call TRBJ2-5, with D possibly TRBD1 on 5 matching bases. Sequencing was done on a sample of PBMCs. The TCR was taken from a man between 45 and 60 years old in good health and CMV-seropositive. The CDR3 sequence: CASSQVVGVETQYF. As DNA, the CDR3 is TGCGCCAGCAGCCAAGTAGTAGGGGTGGAGACCCAGTACTTC.